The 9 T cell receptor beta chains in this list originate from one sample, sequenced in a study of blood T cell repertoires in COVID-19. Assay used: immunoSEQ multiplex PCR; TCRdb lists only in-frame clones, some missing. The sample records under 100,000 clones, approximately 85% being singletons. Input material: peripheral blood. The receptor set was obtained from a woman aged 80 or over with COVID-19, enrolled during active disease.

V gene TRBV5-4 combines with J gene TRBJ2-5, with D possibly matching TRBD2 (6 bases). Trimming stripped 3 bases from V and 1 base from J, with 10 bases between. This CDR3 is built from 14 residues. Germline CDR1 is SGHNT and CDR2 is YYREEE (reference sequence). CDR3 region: CASSSGVAQETQYF. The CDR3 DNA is TGTGCCAGCAGCTCGGGGGTGGCCCAAGAGACCCAGTACTTC.

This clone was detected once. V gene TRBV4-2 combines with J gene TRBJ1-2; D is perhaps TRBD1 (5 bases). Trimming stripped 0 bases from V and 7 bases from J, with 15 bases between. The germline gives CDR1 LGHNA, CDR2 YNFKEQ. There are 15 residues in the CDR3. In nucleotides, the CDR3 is TGTGCCAGCAGCCAAGACGGAGGGGTCGGGGGTGGCTACACCTTC. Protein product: CASSQDGGVGGGYTF.

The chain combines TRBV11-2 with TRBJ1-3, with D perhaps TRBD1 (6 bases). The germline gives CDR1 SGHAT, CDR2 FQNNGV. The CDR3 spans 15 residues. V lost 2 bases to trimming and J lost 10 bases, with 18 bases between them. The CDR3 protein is CASSLLTAQGETIYF. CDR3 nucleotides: TGTGCCAGCAGCTTACTAACGGCACAGGGTGAGACCATATATTTT. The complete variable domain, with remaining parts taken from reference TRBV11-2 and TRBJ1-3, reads EAGVAQSPRYKIIEKRQSVAFWCNPISGHATLYWYQQILGQGPKLLIQFQNNGVVDDSQLPKDRFSAERLKGVDSTLKIQPAKLEDSAVYLCASSLLTAQGETIYFGEGSWLTVV.

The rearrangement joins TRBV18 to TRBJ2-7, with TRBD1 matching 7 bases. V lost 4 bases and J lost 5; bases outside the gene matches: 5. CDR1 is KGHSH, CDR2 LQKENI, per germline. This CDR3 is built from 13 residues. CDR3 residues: CASSLDRDNEQYF. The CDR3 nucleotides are TGTGCCAGCTCACTCGACAGGGACAACGAGCAGTACTTC.

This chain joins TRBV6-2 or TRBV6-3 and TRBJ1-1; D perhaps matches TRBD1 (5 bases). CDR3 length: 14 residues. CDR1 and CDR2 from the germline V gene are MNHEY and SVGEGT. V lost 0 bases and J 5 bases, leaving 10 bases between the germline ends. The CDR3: CASSYSRRGTEAFF. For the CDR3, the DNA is TGTGCCAGCAGTTACTCGAGACGGGGGACTGAAGCTTTCTTT.

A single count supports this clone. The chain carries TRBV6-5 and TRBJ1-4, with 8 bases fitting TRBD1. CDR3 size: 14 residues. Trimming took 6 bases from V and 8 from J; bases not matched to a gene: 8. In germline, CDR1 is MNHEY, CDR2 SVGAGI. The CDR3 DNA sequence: TGTGCCAGCAGCCTGGACAGGGCGGAGGAAAAACTGTTTTTT. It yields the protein CASSLDRAEEKLFF.

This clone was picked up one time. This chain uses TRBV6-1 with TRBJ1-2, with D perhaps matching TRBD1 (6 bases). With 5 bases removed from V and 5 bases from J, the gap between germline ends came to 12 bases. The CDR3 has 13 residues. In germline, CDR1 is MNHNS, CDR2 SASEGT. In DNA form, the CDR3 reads TGTGCCAGCAGTCCCTGGACAGCGTATGGCTACACCTTC. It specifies CASSPWTAYGYTF.

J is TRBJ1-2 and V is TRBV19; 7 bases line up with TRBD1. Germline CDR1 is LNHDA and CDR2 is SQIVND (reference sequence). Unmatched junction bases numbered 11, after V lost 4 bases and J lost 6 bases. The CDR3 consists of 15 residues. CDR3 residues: CASSTRQGSIDGYTF. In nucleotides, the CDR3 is TGTGCCAGTAGTACCCGACAGGGTTCCATCGATGGCTACACCTTC.

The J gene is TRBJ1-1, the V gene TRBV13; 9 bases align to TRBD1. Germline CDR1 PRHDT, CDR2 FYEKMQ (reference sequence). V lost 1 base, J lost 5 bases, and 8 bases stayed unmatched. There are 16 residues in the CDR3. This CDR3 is CASSLEQGAWWTEAFF. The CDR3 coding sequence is TGTGCCAGCAGCTTAGAACAGGGGGCGTGGTGGACTGAAGCTTTCTTT.